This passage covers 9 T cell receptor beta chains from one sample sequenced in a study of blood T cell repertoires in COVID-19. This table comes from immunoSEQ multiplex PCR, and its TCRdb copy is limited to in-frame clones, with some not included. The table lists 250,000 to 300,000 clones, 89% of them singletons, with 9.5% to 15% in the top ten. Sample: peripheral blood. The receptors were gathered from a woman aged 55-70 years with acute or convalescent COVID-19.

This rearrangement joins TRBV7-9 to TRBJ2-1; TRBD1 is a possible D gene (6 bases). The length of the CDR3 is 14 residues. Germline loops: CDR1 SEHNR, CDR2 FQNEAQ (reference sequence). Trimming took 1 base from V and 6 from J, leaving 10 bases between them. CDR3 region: CASSLGLGGNEQFF. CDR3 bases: TGTGCCAGCAGCTTAGGTCTAGGGGGCAATGAGCAGTTCTTC.

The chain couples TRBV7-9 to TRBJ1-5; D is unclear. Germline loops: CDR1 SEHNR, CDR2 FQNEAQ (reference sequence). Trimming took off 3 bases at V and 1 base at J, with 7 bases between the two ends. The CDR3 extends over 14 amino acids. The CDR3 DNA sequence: TGTGCCAGCAGCTTTGAGAGGAGCAATCAGCCCCAGCATTTT. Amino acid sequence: CASSFERSNQPQHF.

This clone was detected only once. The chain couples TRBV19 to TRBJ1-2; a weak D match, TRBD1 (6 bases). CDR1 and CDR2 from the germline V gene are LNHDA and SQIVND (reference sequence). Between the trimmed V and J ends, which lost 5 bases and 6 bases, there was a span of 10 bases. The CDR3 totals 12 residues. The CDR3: CASSLRGNGYTF. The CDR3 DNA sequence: TGTGCCAGTAGTCTCAGGGGTAATGGCTACACCTTC.

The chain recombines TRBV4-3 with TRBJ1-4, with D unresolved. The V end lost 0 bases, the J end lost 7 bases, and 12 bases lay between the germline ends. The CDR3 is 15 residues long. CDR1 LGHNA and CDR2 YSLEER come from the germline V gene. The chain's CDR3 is CASSQDTAVGEKLFF. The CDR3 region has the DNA TGCGCCAGCAGCCAAGATACAGCGGTGGGTGAAAAACTGTTTTTT.

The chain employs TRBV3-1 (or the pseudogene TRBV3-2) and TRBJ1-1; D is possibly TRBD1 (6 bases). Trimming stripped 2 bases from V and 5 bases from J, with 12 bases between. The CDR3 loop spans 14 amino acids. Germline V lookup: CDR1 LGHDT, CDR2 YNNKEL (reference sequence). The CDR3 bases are TGTGCCAGCAGCCAAACCACAGGGCGGACTGAAGCTTTCTTT. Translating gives CASSQTTGRTEAFF.

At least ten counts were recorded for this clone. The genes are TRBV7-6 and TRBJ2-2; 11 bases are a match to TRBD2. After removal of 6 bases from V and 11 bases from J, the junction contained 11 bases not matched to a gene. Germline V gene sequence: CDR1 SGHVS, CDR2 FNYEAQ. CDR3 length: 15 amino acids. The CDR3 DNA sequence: TGTGCCAGCAGGCCCCGGGCCCTAGCGGGGGGTGAGCTGTTTTTT. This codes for CASRPRALAGGELFF.

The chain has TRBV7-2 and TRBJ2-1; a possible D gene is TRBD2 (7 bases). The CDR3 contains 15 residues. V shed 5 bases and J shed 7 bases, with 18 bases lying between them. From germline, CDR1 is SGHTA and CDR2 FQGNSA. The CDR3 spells CASSATGGMVNEQFF. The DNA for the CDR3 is TGTGCCAGCAGCGCGACGGGGGGCATGGTTAATGAGCAGTTCTTC.

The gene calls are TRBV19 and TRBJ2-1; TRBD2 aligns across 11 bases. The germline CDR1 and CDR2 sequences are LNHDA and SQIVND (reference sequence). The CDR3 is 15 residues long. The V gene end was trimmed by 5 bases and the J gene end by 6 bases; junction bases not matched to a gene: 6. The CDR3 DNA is TGTGCCAGTAGTGTGGGACTAGCGGAGCCCAATGAGCAGTTCTTC. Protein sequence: CASSVGLAEPNEQFF.

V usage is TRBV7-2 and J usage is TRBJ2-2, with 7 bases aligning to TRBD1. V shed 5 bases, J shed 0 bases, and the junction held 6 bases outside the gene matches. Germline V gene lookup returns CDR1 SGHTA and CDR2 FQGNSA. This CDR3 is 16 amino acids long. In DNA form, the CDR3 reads TGTGCCAGCAGCCAATGGGACAGATCGAACACCGGGGAGCTGTTTTTT. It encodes CASSQWDRSNTGELFF.